This TCR beta chain was obtained from a study of identical twins. MiXCR, applied by TCRdb to the 5' RACE reads, yields one record per CDR3 protein. Of roughly 770,000 distinct CDR3 sequences listed, about 20% were seen once; the top ten hold over 10%. Notes on this clonotype: Its specificity is not known.

Study-wide results and limits: For cord blood, abundant beta clonotypes had fewer insertions, unlike memory repertoires, which showed none.

CDR1 is SGHRS and CDR2 is YFSETQ in the germline V gene. This CDR3 has 14 amino acids. With 7 bases removed from V and 4 bases from J, the gap between germline ends came to 15 bases. These same records also appear under a second study, on T cells expressing NK-cell markers. In that study: Sequenced donors, eight in total, included seven who were HCMV-seropositive and one who was seronegative. Only alpha-beta TCR T cells were sorted in several experiments, using an anti-gamma-delta TCR antibody.

The specimen sequenced was PBMCs. The chain couples TRBV5-1 to TRBJ2-1, with unresolved D. This sequence was found in a woman aged 18 to 35 in good health. The CDR3 DNA follows: TGCGCCAGCTACCGGGCCCTCGAGTACAATGAGCAGTTCTTC. Its translation is CASYRALEYNEQFF.